The 20 T cell receptor beta chains below were found in one sample sequenced in a study of OX40 agonist ivuxolimab in advanced cancers. TCRdb's copy holds only in-frame clones and misses some; the assay was immunoSEQ multiplex PCR. This sample has roughly 48,000 clones, with about three quarters found just once. This sample comprised CD4+ or CD8+ T cells sorted from blood, obtained in a trial of the OX40 agonist ivuxolimab. These TCRs come from an adult with an advanced solid tumor such as melanoma, head and neck, liver or kidney cancer.

J is TRBJ2-2 and V is TRBV11-2; D is uncertain. CDR1 and CDR2 from the germline V gene are SGHAT and FQNNGV. The CDR3 length is 14 residues. V lost 5 bases, J lost 1 base, and 8 bases lay in between. Written as DNA, the CDR3 is TGTGCCAGCAGCCGAATACAGAACACCGGGGAGCTGTTTTTT. Residues: CASSRIQNTGELFF.

Within the sample, this clone is medium-sized. The chain joins TRBV30 to TRBJ1-1; D is uncertain. The CDR3 consists of 13 residues. CDR1 is GTSNPN, CDR2 SVGIG, per germline (reference sequence). V was pared by 4 bases and J by 1 base, with 10 bases between. For the CDR3, the DNA is TGTGCCTGGAACCAGAAACCGAACACTGAAGCTTTCTTT. Its protein product is CAWNQKPNTEAFF.

This sequence joins TRBV9 and TRBJ2-2; 14 positions match TRBD2. The CDR3 loop spans 16 amino acids. Looked up from germline, CDR1 is SGDLS and CDR2 is YYNGEE. V dropped 5 bases and J dropped 8; count of bases not matched to a gene: 8. The chain's CDR3 is CASRGEGLAGAGELFF. In DNA form, the CDR3 reads TGTGCCAGCAGAGGGGAGGGACTAGCGGGAGCTGGGGAGCTGTTTTTT.

This clone was recorded only once. The chain carries TRBV7-9 and TRBJ1-3; maybe TRBD1 (5 bases). V lost 6 bases to trimming and J lost 0 bases, with 21 bases between them. Germline CDR1 reads SEHNR; CDR2 reads FQNEAQ (reference sequence). This CDR3 is built from 18 residues. The CDR3 coding sequence is TGTGCCAGCAGTATATCTGGGACTGATACCCTCTCTGGAAACACCATATATTTT. Its protein product is CASSISGTDTLSGNTIYF. Full variable domain (remainder filled in from reference TRBV7-9 and TRBJ1-3): DTGVSQNPRHKITKRGQNVTFRCDPISEHNRLYWYRQTLGQGPEFLTYFQNEAQLEKSRLLSDRFSAERPKGSFSTLEIQRTEQGDSAMYLCASSISGTDTLSGNTIYFGEGSWLTVV.

This rearrangement joins TRBV6-6 to TRBJ1-5, with D maybe TRBD1 (6 bases). The CDR3 has 14 residues. The germline V gene has CDR1 MNHNY and CDR2 SVGAGI (reference sequence). Trimming stripped 10 bases from V and 2 bases from J, with 15 bases between. The CDR3: CATTRDTGNQPQHF. The CDR3 nucleotides read TGTGCCACCACCCGGGACACGGGCAATCAGCCCCAGCATTTT.

This chain joins TRBV19 and TRBJ2-3, with no clear D. Trimming left V 3 bases short and J 2 bases short, with 9 bases between. The germline V gene encodes CDR1 LNHDA and CDR2 SQIVND (reference sequence). The length of the CDR3 is 14 residues. This CDR3 reads CASSMAANTDTQYF. CDR3 coding DNA: TGTGCCAGTAGTATGGCAGCAAACACAGATACGCAGTATTTT.

Here the CDR3 DNA reads TGTGCCAGCAGCTCAACCCGACTCGGGGGCTACACCTTC. Translated: CASSSTRLGGYTF. The chain joins TRBV11-2 to TRBJ1-2, with D uncertain. The V end lost 4 bases, the J end lost 8 bases, and 14 bases lay between the germline ends. Germline CDR1 SGHAT, CDR2 FQNNGV. The CDR3 loop spans 13 amino acids.

The chain is built from TRBV11-2 and TRBJ2-1; 8 nucleotides agree with TRBD2. Germline V gene data show CDR1 as SGHAT and CDR2 as FQNNGV. The CDR3 loop spans 15 amino acids. The trim removed 7 bases at V and 4 bases at J, leaving 9 bases unmatched. The CDR3: CASTKITSGYNEQFF. The CDR3 nucleotides are TGTGCCAGCACCAAAATCACTAGCGGATACAATGAGCAGTTCTTC.

The chain employs TRBV19 and TRBJ1-5; tentative D call: TRBD1 (5 bases). Germline CDR1 LNHDA, CDR2 SQIVND (reference sequence). There are 16 residues in the CDR3. V lost 3 bases, J lost 2 bases, and 14 bases lay in between. The DNA for the CDR3 is TGTGCCAGTAGTATTCTCGGGGGAACGGGCAATCAGCCCCAGCATTTT. It is translated as CASSILGGTGNQPQHF.

This chain connects TRBV4-3 to TRBJ2-1; 11 bases align to TRBD1. Germline V CDR1 and CDR2: LGHNA, YSLEER. This CDR3 contains 18 residues. V dropped 4 bases and J dropped 6; count of bases not matched to a gene: 14. The CDR3 region has the DNA TGCGCCAGCAGCCGGGACAGGGGGACGGGATGGAAGTCCAATGAGCAGTTCTTC. Amino acids: CASSRDRGTGWKSNEQFF.

This chain connects TRBV19 to TRBJ2-1; D may be TRBD2 (5 bases). The CDR3 loop spans 14 amino acids. Germline values: CDR1 LNHDA, CDR2 SQIVND (reference sequence). Trimming removed 6 bases from V and 0 bases from J, with 9 bases in between. CDR3 bases: TGTGCCAGTAGCGGACTTAGCTCCTACAATGAGCAGTTCTTC. Its protein product is CASSGLSSYNEQFF.

This chain uses TRBV7-8 with TRBJ1-4; D unresolved. Germline V lookup: CDR1 SGHVS, CDR2 FQNEAQ. This CDR3 region has 16 residues. Trimming pared 5 bases from V and 7 bases from J, leaving 20 bases between. CDR3 sequence reads: CASSLPTGVTFEKLFF. The CDR3 region has the DNA TGTGCCAGCAGCCTACCGACCGGAGTTACGTTTGAAAAACTGTTTTTT. The full variable domain, with the rest looked up from reference TRBV7-8 and TRBJ1-4, is GAGVSQSPRYKVAKRGQDVALRCDPISGHVSLFWYQQALGQGPEFLTYFQNEAQLDKSGLPSDRFFAERPEGSVSTLKIQRTQQEDSAVYLCASSLPTGVTFEKLFFGSGTQLSVL.

J is TRBJ1-2 and V is TRBV27, with 9 bases lining up with TRBD1. This CDR3 has 14 amino acids. V lost 5 bases, J lost 4 bases, and 5 bases stayed unmatched. CDR1 is MNHEY and CDR2 is SMNVEV in the germline V gene (reference sequence). The CDR3 loop reads CASSRTGVGYGYTF. The CDR3 DNA sequence: TGTGCCAGCAGTCGGACAGGGGTCGGCTATGGCTACACCTTC.

In this sample, this clone is medium-sized. The chain uses TRBV2 and TRBJ1-6; D is uncertain. The CDR3 has 12 amino acids. V was cut by 2 bases and J by 10 bases, with 6 bases left in between. Germline CDR1 SNHLY, CDR2 FYNNEI. This CDR3 reads CASSETRSPLHF. CDR3 DNA: TGTGCCAGCAGTGAAACACGCTCACCCCTCCACTTT. Using reference TRBV2 and TRBJ1-6 for the parts outside the CDR3, the full variable domain is EPEVTQTPSHQVTQMGQEVILRCVPISNHLYFYWYRQILGQKVEFLVSFYNNEISEKSEIFDDQFSVERPDGSNFTLKIRSTKLEDSAMYFCASSETRSPLHFGNGTRLTVT.

The J gene is TRBJ2-2, the V gene TRBV6-6; perhaps TRBD1 as D (5 bases). The CDR3 sequence is 15 residues long. The germline V and J ends were trimmed by 2 bases and 0 bases, with 7 bases remaining between them. Germline V lookup: CDR1 MNHNY, CDR2 SVGAGI (reference sequence). Here the CDR3 DNA reads TGTGCCAGCAGTTACGAGACAGCGAACACCGGGGAGCTGTTTTTT. It is translated as CASSYETANTGELFF.

The genes are TRBV4-3 and TRBJ2-5, with D maybe TRBD2 (6 bases). V was pared by 0 bases and J by 9 bases, with 14 bases between. In germline, CDR1 is LGHNA, CDR2 YSLEER. This CDR3 has 14 residues. The CDR3 loop is CASSQEGEDMAQYF. The CDR3 coding sequence is TGCGCCAGCAGCCAAGAGGGGGAGGATATGGCCCAGTACTTC.

This clone has only a few counts. The CDR3: CASSRRDSKETQYF. The CDR3 DNA is TGTGCCAGCAGCCGACGGGACAGCAAAGAGACCCAGTACTTC. The chain links TRBV7-7 to TRBJ2-5; 7 bases are shared with TRBD1. Germline V gene data show CDR1 as SSHAT and CDR2 as FNYEAQ (reference sequence). Unmatched junction bases numbered 6, after V lost 5 bases and J lost 3 bases. The CDR3 has 14 residues. Filled out from reference TRBV7-7 and TRBJ2-5, the complete variable domain reads GAGVSQSPRYKVTKRGQDVTLRCDPISSHATLYWYQQALGQGPEFLTYFNYEAQPDKSGLPSDRFSAERPEGSISTLTIQRTEQRDSAMYRCASSRRDSKETQYFGPGTRLLVL.

This clone turned up a few times. The rearrangement uses TRBV27 and TRBJ1-1; the D gene is possibly TRBD1 (6 bases). Germline V gene data show CDR1 as MNHEY and CDR2 as SMNVEV (reference sequence). There are 13 residues in the CDR3. Trimming took off 7 bases at V and 0 bases at J, with 9 bases between the two ends. This CDR3 is CASIGQMNTEAFF. Here the CDR3 DNA reads TGTGCCAGCATAGGACAGATGAACACTGAAGCTTTCTTT.

This clone appeared a single time. The sample holds other DNA sequences that translate to the same CDR3. The V call is TRBV9, the J call TRBJ2-1; D gene uncertain. The CDR3 consists of 16 residues. Per germline, CDR1 SGDLS and CDR2 YYNGEE. Trimming pared 5 bases from V and 7 bases from J, leaving 22 bases between. DNA for the CDR3: TGTGCCAGCAGTCCACAGAGTGCACTAACGCTGAATGAGCAGTTCTTC. This codes for CASSPQSALTLNEQFF.

The chain recombines TRBV6-4 with TRBJ1-3; D call uncertain. This CDR3 is built from 13 residues. V was trimmed by 3 bases and J by 2 bases, leaving 5 bases between them. The germline V gene encodes CDR1 MRHNA and CDR2 SNTAGT. The CDR3 here is CASSESPGNTIYF. CDR3 nucleotides: TGTGCCAGCAGTGAGAGCCCTGGAAACACCATATATTTT.